One sample yielded the 29 T cell receptor beta chains listed below, sequenced in a study of blood T cell repertoires in COVID-19. This table comes from immunoSEQ multiplex PCR, and its TCRdb copy is limited to in-frame clones, with some not included. The table lists some 400,000 clones, 85% to 90% of them singletons. Sequenced material: PBMCs or T cells enriched from blood (not recorded which). These receptors came from a woman under 40 who had recovered from COVID-19.

This clone has just one count. The V gene is TRBV13, the J gene TRBJ2-7; tentatively, D is TRBD1 (6 bases). This CDR3 contains 14 residues. The germline CDR1 and CDR2 sequences are PRHDT and FYEKMQ (reference sequence). V dropped 1 base and J dropped 1 base, with 8 bases sitting between them. CDR3 sequence (DNA): TGTGCCAGCAGCTTAGAGGGGGAATCCTACGAGCAGTACTTC. This sequence encodes CASSLEGESYEQYF.

The chain couples TRBV28 to TRBJ2-5; 8 bases map to TRBD2. This CDR3 is built from 14 residues. V lost 6 bases, J lost 4 bases, and 7 bases stayed unmatched. Looked up from germline, CDR1 is MDHEN and CDR2 is SYDVKM. The CDR3 region has the DNA TGTGCCAGCAGATATAGCGGGATGGGAGAGACCCAGTACTTC. Protein: CASRYSGMGETQYF.

The rearrangement joins TRBV11-2 to TRBJ2-1; 7 bases agree with TRBD2. The CDR3 runs to 15 residues. With 2 bases clipped from V and 6 bases from J, the junction kept 7 bases outside the gene matches. The germline CDR1 and CDR2 sequences are SGHAT and FQNNGV. CDR3 amino acids: CASSLRGLVSNEQFF. As DNA, the CDR3 is TGTGCCAGCAGCTTACGTGGACTAGTCAGCAATGAGCAGTTCTTC.

The genes are TRBV14 and TRBJ1-1; D ambiguous. The CDR3 has 12 residues. V was clipped by 3 bases and J by 11 bases, with 13 bases between them. Germline V gene data show CDR1 as SGHDN and CDR2 as FVKESK. The CDR3 DNA reads TGTGCCAGCAGCCAGGTGAGCCGGGATGCTTTCTTT. Translation: CASSQVSRDAFF.

The chain has TRBV19 and TRBJ1-2, with 8 bases lining up with TRBD1. Germline V gene sequence: CDR1 LNHDA, CDR2 SQIVND (reference sequence). This CDR3 comprises 14 residues. After removal of 4 bases from V and 4 bases from J, the junction contained 5 bases not matched to a gene. CDR3 sequence: CASSTRQGSYGYTF. The CDR3 nucleotides are TGTGCCAGTAGTACAAGACAGGGGTCCTATGGCTACACCTTC.

The chain has TRBV18 and TRBJ2-3, with 8 nucleotides matching TRBD2. Per germline, CDR1 KGHSH and CDR2 LQKENI. With V trimmed by 2 bases and J by 0 bases, 7 bases remained unmatched. This CDR3 contains 17 residues. The CDR3 sequence is CASSPIGGGLSTDTQYF. The CDR3 DNA reads TGTGCCAGCTCACCAATCGGGGGGGGTTTAAGCACAGATACGCAGTATTTT.

The rearrangement uses TRBV5-3 and TRBJ2-3; possibly TRBD2 for D (6 bases). TRBV5-3 counts as an open reading frame of uncertain function. Trimming shortened V by 5 bases and J by 2 bases, and 18 bases separated the two germline ends. The CDR3 runs to 16 residues. The CDR3 DNA follows: TGTGCCAGAAGAAGAGAGTCGGGACTCCTCACAGATACGCAGTATTTT. Residues: CARRRESGLLTDTQYF.

The CDR3 region is CASSLEQGGAYEQYF. DNA of the CDR3: TGTGCCAGCAGCTTAGAACAGGGTGGCGCCTACGAGCAGTACTTC. The chain joins TRBV7-2 to TRBJ2-7; D might be TRBD1 (6 bases). The CDR3 has 15 amino acids. Trimming removed 1 base at V and 2 bases at J, with 12 bases between. The germline V gene encodes CDR1 SGHTA and CDR2 FQGNSA. The complete variable domain, with remaining parts taken from reference TRBV7-2 and TRBJ2-7, reads GAGVSQSPSNKVTEKGKDVELRCDPISGHTALYWYRQSLGQGLEFLIYFQGNSAPDKSGLPSDRFSAERTGGSVSTLTIQRTQQEDSAVYLCASSLEQGGAYEQYFGPGTRLTVT.

This rearrangement joins TRBV2 to TRBJ2-3; a possible D gene is TRBD1 (6 bases). Germline-derived CDR1 and CDR2 are SNHLY and FYNNEI. This CDR3 has 12 amino acids. V gave up 6 bases and J gave up 11 bases, with 15 bases separating them. For the CDR3, the DNA is TGTGCCAGCAGCCCCGACCGGACAGTGCAGTATTTT. Its translation: CASSPDRTVQYF.

The genes are TRBV18 and TRBJ1-2; 9 nucleotides line up with TRBD1. The V gene end was trimmed by 6 bases and the J gene end by 4 bases; junction bases not matched to a gene: 6. The CDR3 consists of 14 residues. Looked up from germline, CDR1 is KGHSH and CDR2 is LQKENI. CDR3 residues: CASSDKQGAYGYTF. The DNA of the CDR3 is TGTGCCAGCTCGGACAAACAGGGGGCCTATGGCTACACCTTC.

The V call is TRBV6-5, the J call TRBJ1-1; D is ambiguous. CDR3 length: 15 amino acids. Trimming removed 4 bases from V and 3 bases from J, with 15 bases in between. CDR1 and CDR2 from the germline V gene are MNHEY and SVGAGI. The CDR3 coding sequence is TGTGCCAGCAGTTTGGCGGGTGAAACGGACACTGAAGCTTTCTTT. Translating it yields CASSLAGETDTEAFF.

This chain links TRBV19 with TRBJ1-1; TRBD1 matches 8 bases. V trimming: 7 bases; J trimming: 7 bases; junction bases outside the gene matches: 14. Per the germline V gene, CDR1 is LNHDA and CDR2 is SQIVND (reference sequence). The CDR3 runs to 15 residues. CDR3 nucleotides: TGTGCCAGTACCCCCAGGGGGCGGTTGGGTATTGAAGCTTTCTTT. Translated, it gives CASTPRGRLGIEAFF.

V and J are TRBV3-1 (or the pseudogene TRBV3-2) and TRBJ2-7, with D maybe TRBD1 (6 bases). Germline V gene lookup returns CDR1 LGHDT and CDR2 YNNKEL (reference sequence). Deletions cut 5 bases from V and 1 base from J, with 15 bases between. The CDR3 contains 15 residues. The DNA of the CDR3 is TGTGCCAGCAGCTCGGCTGGGACACATTCCTACGAGCAGTACTTC. This translates into CASSSAGTHSYEQYF.

V is TRBV11-2 and J is TRBJ2-7; TRBD1 agrees at 11 bases. Germline V gene lookup returns CDR1 SGHAT and CDR2 FQNNGV. The CDR3 runs 16 residues. V shed 4 bases and J 4 bases; nucleotides not matched to a gene: 9. The CDR3 here is CASSSPRDRGWYEQYF. The CDR3 DNA sequence: TGTGCCAGCAGCTCACCCCGGGACAGGGGGTGGTACGAGCAGTACTTC.

This chain joins TRBV28 and TRBJ2-4, with 12 bases matching TRBD1. In germline, CDR1 is MDHEN, CDR2 SYDVKM. This CDR3 comprises 20 residues. V trimming: 5 bases; J trimming: 0 bases; junction bases outside the gene matches: 14. The CDR3 bases are TGTGCCAGCAGTCCCCCCCCGGGACAGGGGGCGAAACTAGCCAAAAACATTCAGTACTTC. It specifies CASSPPPGQGAKLAKNIQYF.

The chain carries TRBV30 and TRBJ1-1; D uncertain. Trimming took off 2 bases at V and 8 bases at J, with 9 bases between the two ends. Germline assignment: CDR1 GTSNPN and CDR2 SVGIG (reference sequence). CDR3 length equals 11 residues. The CDR3 DNA is TGTGCCTGGAGTATTAGGGAGGAAGCTTTCTTT. As protein: CAWSIREEAFF.

The chain has TRBV7-2 and TRBJ2-5; TRBD2 agrees at 8 bases. In germline, CDR1 is SGHTA, CDR2 FQGNSA. V lost 2 bases and J lost 0; bases outside the gene matches: 5. This CDR3 spans 16 amino acids. The CDR3 loop reads CASSLTLAGNQETQYF. CDR3 in DNA: TGTGCCAGCAGCTTAACCCTAGCGGGTAACCAAGAGACCCAGTACTTC.

This chain links TRBV6-5 with TRBJ1-4, with D possibly matching TRBD1 (6 bases). Germline V gene lookup returns CDR1 MNHEY and CDR2 SVGAGI. This CDR3 region has 15 residues. Trimming cost V 0 bases and J 3 bases, with 8 bases left between them. In nucleotides, the CDR3 is TGTGCCAGCAGTTACTCAGGGGGACCTAATGAAAAACTGTTTTTT. Protein: CASSYSGGPNEKLFF.

The chain is built from TRBV14 and TRBJ2-5; D not resolved. The CDR3 sequence is 12 residues long. V gave up 3 bases and J gave up 0 bases, with 2 bases separating them. In germline, CDR1 is SGHDN, CDR2 FVKESK. The CDR3 sequence: CASSHYQETQYF. CDR3 in DNA: TGTGCCAGCAGCCACTACCAAGAGACCCAGTACTTC.

V and J are TRBV5-1 and TRBJ2-1; tentative D call: TRBD2 (6 bases). Germline V gene lookup returns CDR1 SGHRS and CDR2 YFSETQ. CDR3 length equals 12 residues. The V and J ends lost 4 bases and 7 bases respectively, with 9 bases between them. The CDR3 DNA follows: TGCGCCAGCAGCCGGGACTGGAATGAGCAGTTCTTC. This gives the protein CASSRDWNEQFF.

This clone has a single count. V is TRBV6-5 and J is TRBJ1-6, with D possibly TRBD1 on 5 matching bases. There are 13 residues in the CDR3. V lost 7 bases and J lost 8, with 12 bases in between. Germline V gene lookup returns CDR1 MNHEY and CDR2 SVGAGI. The CDR3 here is CASNRGLDSPLHF. The CDR3 DNA follows: TGTGCCAGCAATAGGGGCCTCGATTCACCCCTCCACTTT.

This clone was seen just once. The rearrangement uses TRBV6-4 and TRBJ2-2, with D maybe TRBD1 (5 bases). The V gene's germline CDR1 is MRHNA and CDR2 SNTAGT. Between the trimmed V and J ends, which lost 5 bases and 0 bases, there was a span of 19 bases. The CDR3 totals 18 residues. The CDR3 is CASSPTGGRAANTGELFF. The DNA for the CDR3 is TGTGCCAGCAGTCCCACGGGCGGCAGGGCTGCGAACACCGGGGAGCTGTTTTTT.

This chain links TRBV3-1 (or the pseudogene TRBV3-2) with TRBJ2-5, with 15 bases that match TRBD2. The CDR3 extends over 18 amino acids. J gave up 4 bases and V 0 bases, and 6 bases lay outside the gene matches. CDR1 and CDR2 (germline): LGHDT, YNNKEL (reference sequence). The CDR3: CASSQDGTSGGHGETQYF. The CDR3 DNA reads TGTGCCAGCAGCCAAGATGGGACTAGCGGGGGGCATGGAGAGACCCAGTACTTC.

The J gene is TRBJ2-1, the V gene TRBV7-9, with D possibly matching TRBD2 (5 bases). Germline V gene lookup returns CDR1 SEHNR and CDR2 FQNEAQ (reference sequence). Trimming removed 0 bases from V and 3 bases from J, with 9 bases in between. CDR3 length equals 15 residues. Written as DNA, the CDR3 is TGTGCCAGCAGCTTAGCGGGAGCAGGCTACAATGAGCAGTTCTTC. Translated: CASSLAGAGYNEQFF. The full variable domain, rest sourced from reference TRBV7-9 and TRBJ2-1, is DTGVSQNPRHKITKRGQNVTFRCDPISEHNRLYWYRQTLGQGPEFLTYFQNEAQLEKSRLLSDRFSAERPKGSFSTLEIQRTEQGDSAMYLCASSLAGAGYNEQFFGPGTRLTVL.

V gene TRBV30 combines with J gene TRBJ1-1; no definite D call. V was trimmed by 4 bases and J by 5 bases, leaving 17 bases between them. The CDR3 runs 14 residues. CDR1 and CDR2 (germline): GTSNPN, SVGIG (reference sequence). For the CDR3, the DNA is TGTGCCTGGACTCTCCCGACGACGGGGACTGAAGCTTTCTTT. Encoded protein: CAWTLPTTGTEAFF.

The rearrangement joins TRBV11-2 to TRBJ1-1; D might be TRBD1 (6 bases). The CDR3 runs 19 residues. Per germline, CDR1 SGHAT and CDR2 FQNNGV. The V end was cut by 1 base, the J end by 4 bases, with 25 bases between. The CDR3, as DNA: TGTGCCAGCAGCTTAGTAGTAGCAGAACCAGGGGAGTGGGGCACTGAAGCTTTCTTT. Translated, it gives CASSLVVAEPGEWGTEAFF.

The CDR3: CASSKARGCTDTQYF. Here the CDR3 DNA reads TGTGCCAGCAGCAAAGCGCGGGGATGCACAGATACGCAGTATTTT. The chain combines TRBV21-1 with TRBJ2-3; the D call of TRBD2 is as the table states it, not checked on the DNA. TRBV21-1 is assigned pseudogene status. The CDR3 is 15 residues long.

This chain connects TRBV6-1 to TRBJ1-1; D remains unclear. The CDR3 extends over 16 amino acids. CDR1 and CDR2 from the germline V gene are MNHNS and SASEGT. Trimming removed 0 bases at V and 5 bases at J, with 16 bases between. This chain's CDR3 is CASSEAIGGGRTEAFF. For the CDR3, the DNA is TGTGCCAGCAGTGAAGCAATAGGCGGAGGGAGGACTGAAGCTTTCTTT.

The gene calls are TRBV28 and TRBJ1-1; no reliable D call. V was trimmed by 3 bases and J by 0 bases, leaving 17 bases between them. CDR1 and CDR2 (germline): MDHEN, SYDVKM. The CDR3 runs 17 residues. This CDR3 reads CASSFPLRGIVNTEAFF. The CDR3 nucleotides are TGTGCCAGCAGTTTTCCTCTGAGAGGCATTGTGAACACTGAAGCTTTCTTT. The variable domain in full, completed from reference TRBV28 and TRBJ1-1, reads DVKVTQSSRYLVKRTGEKVFLECVQDMDHENMFWYRQDPGLGLRLIYFSYDVKMKEKGDIPEGYSVSREKKERFSLILESASTNQTSMYLCASSFPLRGIVNTEAFFGQGTRLTVV.